This TCR beta chain was documented in a study of PD-1 blockade in classical Hodgkin lymphoma. Losses at the gene ends were 5 bases for V and 5 bases for J; bases not matched to a gene: 15. Germline CDR1 reads PRHDT; CDR2 reads FYEKMQ (reference sequence). The CDR3 is 17 amino acids. Time point in this sample: newly diagnosed, previously untreated cHL patient sample. Thawed PBMCs yielded CD4+ T cells through magnetic negative selection. Method: immunoSEQ multiplex PCR; TCRdb's copy keeps in-frame clones and lacks some. The table has about 36,000 clones, around 89% seen once; the top ten hold around 0.21%.

The receptor's source is a human donor with classical Hodgkin lymphoma. Material for sequencing was CD4+ T cells from blood. V is TRBV13 and J is TRBJ2-1; 7 bases agree with TRBD1. This CDR3 is CASSHYRRQGTNNEQFF. The CDR3 DNA reads as TGTGCCAGCAGCCATTACCGTCGACAGGGTACAAACAATGAGCAGTTCTTC.